This T cell receptor (beta chain) was obtained from a study of CD8 T cells in Susac syndrome. Study-wide context: Among the Susac syndrome patients who underwent sequencing, roughly 6 had clinically active disease, while fewer than ten of them were in remission. The Susac syndrome patients were therapy-naive, on corticosteroids, or on intravenous immunoglobulin alone at blood draw. Broader study findings: Susac-specific public clones found in total CD8+ repertoires numbered 15 to 20, and those in CD8+ TEMRA repertoires numbered roughly 5.

Negative isolation was used for CD8+ and CD4+ T cells and FACS enrichment for TEMRA cells. CDR3 length: 18 residues. Germline V lookup: CDR1 DFQATT, CDR2 SNEGSKA (reference sequence). The V gene end was trimmed by 1 base and the J gene end by 5 bases; junction bases not matched to a gene: 19. Reverse transcription of roughly 0.5 to 1 ug RNA was performed with random hexamers. TCRdb recomputed calls from the immunoSEQ multiplex PCR reads with MiXCR, one row per CDR3 protein. The sample includes fewer than 140,000 distinct CDR3 sequences, approximately 94% seen only once; the top ten take about 0.42%. A word on this clonotype: Its antigen is undetermined.

The chain recombines TRBV20-1 with TRBJ2-5, with 7 bases that match TRBD2. The sequence was obtained from a human donor with Susac syndrome. The sequenced sample was CD8+ T cells from PBMCs. The chain's CDR3 is CSARGVWEGTGTPETQYF. DNA for the CDR3: TGCAGTGCTAGAGGCGTATGGGAGGGGACCGGGACTCCGGAGACCCAGTACTTC.